A single T cell receptor beta chain is shown here with its context. Its cognate antigen has yet to be identified. Base qualities are not recorded, but no much larger clone differs from it by a single base. These data are taken from a study of PD-L1 blockade in urothelial cancer (dated by TCRdb to the late 2010s). As for the study more broadly: Every patient began therapy at some point between 2013 and 2015 and was given atezolizumab 1,200 mg intravenously every 3 weeks. Durable clinical benefit was defined as a progression-free survival longer than 6 months, and TCR features were additionally tested against progression-free survival and overall survival. Pretreatment tumor samples, along with matched peripheral blood collected serially before and after atezolizumab treatment, underwent TCR sequencing. A median of about 150,000 T cells and approximately 83,000 unique TCRs was obtained from blood samples, and a median clonality of roughly 0.082 was observed. About 85% of the 29 patients were identified as males with urothelial cancer of bladder origin, and a prior smoking history was reported by 18 of 29 patients. Patients had an ECOG performance status of 0 or 1 and had received between 0 and 3 prior chemotherapy regimens. Blood samples were analyzed 3 weeks after the start of treatment (second dose) and 6 weeks after the start of treatment. An exploratory multi-omic analysis was conducted of the somatic, immune and clinical correlates of response to PD-L1 blockade with atezolizumab in urothelial cancer. In the same patients, pretreatment tumors underwent whole exome sequencing and RNA sequencing in addition to TCR sequencing. Nine patients achieved durable clinical benefit and 20 did not. Pretreatment blood TCR-seq was available for about 30 patients, at least one posttreatment blood collection was obtained for around 25 patients, and tumor TCR-seq was available for around 25 patients.

Reading the label with the study, this specimen's time point is: pretreatment peripheral blood. The cohort comprised around 30 patients with locally advanced or metastatic urothelial carcinoma treated at Memorial Sloan Kettering on a trial protocol. Peripheral blood mononuclear cells were collected pretreatment and during treatment, with between 1 and 8 total time points per patient. The Qiagen DNeasy Blood extraction kit was used to purify genomic DNA from total PBMCs and from tumor samples. PBMCs were collected pretreatment and during treatment, and were isolated and stored as previously described. Reading from cysteine to phenylalanine, the CDR3 counts 11 amino acids. Solely the CDR3 DNA is kept, with 33 bases framed from the first base. Relative to germline, V is missing 7 bases and J is missing 5 bases, with 2 bases of the junction outside any gene match. The germline V gene yields MDHEN for CDR1 and SYDVKM for CDR2.

Synthetic TCR analog templates were spiked into each PCR to estimate absolute template abundance from read counts. The immunoSEQ assay used bias-controlled V and J gene primers to amplify TCRbeta CDR3 regions from genomic DNA. Rearranged TCRbeta segments were sequenced at approximately 20X coverage. The study's own analysis went as follows. Clustering was used to correct sequencing errors, and CDR3s were annotated against IMGT so that V, D and J genes could be assigned. Downstream analyses used only productive TCRbeta rearrangements and left out out-of-frame or stop-codon sequences. Clonality was calculated as one minus the Shannon entropy normalized by the log of the number of unique productive sequences. Clones differing between time points or between blood and tumor were identified using Fisher's exact test with Benjamini-Hochberg correction, with an adjusted p below 0.01 applied as the threshold. Held by TCRdb, this immuneACCESS table contains in-frame sequences only and omits some clones. Under half of the omission traces to an unresolved V gene where checked; the cause of the rest is unknown. The V and J calls and clone size were taken over from that table, and D and trimming were inferred from the DNA. The sample table holds 40,000 to 50,000 clones, of which around 80% were seen once. Jointly, the top ten make up over 3% of the sample.

What the work shows at the level of the full study, not this receptor alone: Small sample size (n of about 29) and many exploratory analyses mean the results are intended to be hypothesis-generating. Patients with durable benefit showed greater expansion of tumor-associated TCR clones in peripheral blood 3 weeks after starting treatment (n ≈ 22, p = 0.022). Improved progression-free and overall survival was associated with having pretreatment peripheral blood TCR clonality below the median.

The TCR sequence derives from a man in his sixties or seventies with urothelial cancer. The sample here was PBMCs, taken around atezolizumab (anti-PD-L1) treatment. The chain uses TRBV28 and TRBJ2-7, with 7 bases matching TRBD1. CDR3 sequence: CASTGQDEQYF. Read as DNA, the sequence is TGTGCCAGCACCGGACAGGACGAGCAGTACTTC.